This entry is about one TCR beta chain. What it recognizes is unknown. This specimen comes from a study of T cell responses to AZD1222 COVID-19 vaccine. Study-level results: Sampling captured repertoires only after the peak T cell response. Clonal diversity may have been underestimated, and the donors were mostly white British, with more females than males. Reports say nearly half of spike-specific TCRs go after unmutated variant regions.

Only in-frame clones appear in the TCRdb table, and some are missing; sequencing was by immunoSEQ multiplex PCR. The table lists about 130,000 clones, just over 90% of them singletons, with less than 2% in the top ten. Germline-derived CDR1 and CDR2 are LGHDT and YNNKEL (reference sequence). Trimming took off 0 bases at V and 7 bases at J, with 12 bases between the two ends. The CDR3 has 14 residues. The rearrangement links TRBV3-1 (or the pseudogene TRBV3-2) to TRBJ1-1; the D is unclear. This sample comprised peripheral blood, obtained on day 0 of AZD1222 vaccination. The TCR was taken from an adult in good health. Here the CDR3 reads CASSQEEGMGEAFF. The CDR3 coding sequence is TGTGCCAGCAGCCAAGAAGAGGGTATGGGTGAAGCTTTCTTT.